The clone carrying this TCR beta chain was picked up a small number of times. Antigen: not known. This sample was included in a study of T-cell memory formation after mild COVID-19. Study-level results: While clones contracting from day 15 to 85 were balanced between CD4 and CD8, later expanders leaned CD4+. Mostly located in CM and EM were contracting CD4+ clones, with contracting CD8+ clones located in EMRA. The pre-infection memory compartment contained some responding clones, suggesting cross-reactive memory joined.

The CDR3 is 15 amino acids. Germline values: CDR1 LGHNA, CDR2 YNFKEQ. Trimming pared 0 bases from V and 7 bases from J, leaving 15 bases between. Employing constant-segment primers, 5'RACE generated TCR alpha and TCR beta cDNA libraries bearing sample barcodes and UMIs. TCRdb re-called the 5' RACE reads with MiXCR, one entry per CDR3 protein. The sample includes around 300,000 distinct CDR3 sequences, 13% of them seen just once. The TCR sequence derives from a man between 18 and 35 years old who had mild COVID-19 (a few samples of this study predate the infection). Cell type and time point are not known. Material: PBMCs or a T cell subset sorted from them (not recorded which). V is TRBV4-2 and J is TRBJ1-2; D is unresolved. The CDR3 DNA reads TGTGCCAGCAGCCAAGAGGGCAAGCCTTCGGGTGGCTACACCTTC. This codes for CASSQEGKPSGGYTF.